This T cell receptor beta chain emerged from a study of cytomegalovirus exposure and HLA in healthy donors. On this clone itself: Its antigen remains unidentified.

Study outcomes and limitations: High sensitivity and specificity were reportedly achieved when the classifier diagnosed cytomegalovirus status. In vitro confirmation showed a few CMV-associated chains to be CMV antigen specific.

CDR1 and CDR2 (germline): MNHEY, SMNVEV (reference sequence). Trimming pared 2 bases from V and 0 bases from J, leaving 7 bases between. This CDR3 is built from 14 residues. The method was immunoSEQ multiplex PCR; TCRdb's version includes in-frame clones alone and lacks a portion of them. There are some 49,000 clones in the sample; over 85% occur only once, and 7.8% lies in the top ten. Input material: PBMCs. V and J are TRBV27 and TRBJ1-1, with D possibly being TRBD1 (5 bases). The TCR originated in a woman aged 18-29 years in good health and CMV-seropositive. CDR3 residues: CASSLRQLNTEAFF. The DNA of the CDR3 is TGTGCCAGCAGTTTAAGACAGTTGAACACTGAAGCTTTCTTT.